This passage covers 26 T cell receptor beta chains from one sample sequenced in a study of cytomegalovirus exposure and HLA in healthy donors. Primers included in the PCR were 60 Vbeta and 13 Jbeta primers. Assay: immunoSEQ multiplex PCR; the TCRdb copy retains only in-frame clones and omits some. The data contain around 150,000 clones, approximately 82% of them singletons. The specimen was PBMCs. These receptors all come from a man aged 25 to 40 in good health and CMV-seropositive.

In DNA form, the CDR3 reads TGTGCCAGCAGTCCTCGGGGGAGCAATCAGCCCCAGCATTTT. Its protein product is CASSPRGSNQPQHF. The V call is TRBV28, the J call TRBJ1-5, with TRBD1 as a possible D gene (5 bases). V was trimmed by 5 bases and J by 1 base, leaving 9 bases between them. Germline V gene lookup returns CDR1 MDHEN and CDR2 SYDVKM. The CDR3 spans 14 residues.

As to this clone: One end of the junction is discordant with germline, which a read error may explain. The J gene is TRBJ2-7, the V gene TRBV27; the match to TRBD2 covers 9 bases. The CDR3 runs to 16 residues. Looked up from germline, CDR1 is MNHEY and CDR2 is SMNVEV (reference sequence). As DNA, the CDR3 is TGTGCCAGCAGTTTAAGGCTAGCGGGGTCCTCCAACGAGCAGTACTTC. It yields the protein CASSLRLAGSSNEQYF.

The chain recombines TRBV28 with TRBJ2-1; possibly TRBD2 for D (6 bases). Between the trimmed V and J ends, which lost 1 base and 10 bases, there was a span of 14 bases. The CDR3 contains 14 residues. The germline V gene has CDR1 MDHEN and CDR2 SYDVKM. CDR3 residues: CASSLFGGRREQFF. In DNA form, the CDR3 reads TGTGCCAGCAGTTTATTTGGGGGGAGGCGGGAGCAGTTCTTC.

The chain recombines TRBV29-1 with TRBJ2-1, with D possibly TRBD1 on 5 matching bases. This CDR3 region has 12 residues. Germline CDR1 and CDR2: SQVTM and ANQGSEA. The ends were cut back, 6 bases at V and 7 bases at J, with 13 bases in the middle. Here the CDR3 reads CSVKKQGNEQFF. In nucleotides, the CDR3 is TGCAGCGTGAAGAAGCAGGGTAATGAGCAGTTCTTC.

V and J are TRBV6-1 and TRBJ1-5, with 7 bases lining up with TRBD1. Germline V lookup: CDR1 MNHNS, CDR2 SASEGT. The CDR3 is 15 amino acids. Trimming at V came to 6 bases and at J to 3 bases, leaving 8 bases not matched to a gene. CDR3 bases: TGTGCCAGCAGCAATGACAGGGCAAACAATCAGCCCCAGCATTTT. It translates to CASSNDRANNQPQHF.

This chain joins TRBV29-1 and TRBJ2-7; 8 bases align to TRBD1. The CDR3 is made up of 15 amino acids. CDR1 is SQVTM, CDR2 ANQGSEA, per germline. Trimming removed 6 bases from V and 3 bases from J; junction bases left unmatched: 13. The CDR3 coding sequence is TGCAGCGTGGAAACAGGGGGGCGCGGAAACTACGAGCAGTACTTC. This sequence encodes CSVETGGRGNYEQYF.

The rearrangement joins TRBV28 to TRBJ1-1, with D unresolved. V lost 6 bases to trimming and J lost 1 base, with 9 bases between them. This CDR3 is built from 13 residues. Looked up from germline, CDR1 is MDHEN and CDR2 is SYDVKM. CDR3 bases: TGTGCCAGCAGAGCCGAGGGGAACACTGAAGCTTTCTTT. Translated: CASRAEGNTEAFF.

Remarks on this clone: The sample carries other DNA sequences with the same CDR3. The chain carries TRBV30 and TRBJ2-7; weak D call: TRBD2 (6 bases). Trimming stripped 3 bases from V and 4 bases from J, with 13 bases between. The germline CDR1 and CDR2 sequences are GTSNPN and SVGIG (reference sequence). CDR3 size: 13 residues. The CDR3 DNA reads TGTGCCTGGAGGGGAGGACCTCCTTACGAGCAGTACTTC. It is translated as CAWRGGPPYEQYF.

The chain uses TRBV5-6 and TRBJ1-3; a weak D match, TRBD1 (5 bases). The V end lost 1 base, the J end lost 0 bases, and 11 bases lay between the germline ends. This CDR3 has 16 residues. Germline V gene data show CDR1 as SGHDT and CDR2 as YYEEEE. The CDR3 sequence is CASSLRQSSSGNTIYF. CDR3 nucleotide sequence: TGTGCCAGCAGCTTGAGACAGTCCAGCTCTGGAAACACCATATATTTT.

This clone came up once. The chain couples TRBV19 to TRBJ1-5; D call uncertain. The V and J ends lost 3 bases and 4 bases respectively, with 16 bases between them. This CDR3 is 16 amino acids long. Germline V CDR1 and CDR2: LNHDA, SQIVND (reference sequence). CDR3 sequence reads: CASSIWHDAANQPQHF. CDR3 coding DNA: TGTGCCAGTAGTATCTGGCACGACGCGGCTAATCAGCCCCAGCATTTT.

CDR3 bases: TGTGCCAGTCTGGACAGGGGCGGGCGTAATGAGCAGTTCTTC. Residues: CASLDRGGRNEQFF. This rearrangement joins TRBV19 to TRBJ2-1; 9 positions agree with TRBD1. This CDR3 is 14 amino acids long. The junction had 9 bases not matched to a gene; V was cut back by 8 bases and J by 7 bases. From germline, CDR1 is LNHDA and CDR2 SQIVND (reference sequence).

The rearrangement joins TRBV19 to TRBJ2-3; D unresolved. The germline gives CDR1 LNHDA, CDR2 SQIVND (reference sequence). Trimming removed 3 bases from V and 0 bases from J, with 10 bases in between. The CDR3 loop spans 15 amino acids. In DNA form, the CDR3 reads TGTGCCAGTAGTATCGCACATTTCAGCACAGATACGCAGTATTTT. Its translation is CASSIAHFSTDTQYF.

The chain recombines TRBV19 with TRBJ2-5; 9 positions match TRBD1. After removal of 6 bases from V and 5 bases from J, the junction contained 4 bases not matched to a gene. The germline V gene has CDR1 LNHDA and CDR2 SQIVND (reference sequence). The CDR3 is made up of 13 amino acids. CDR3 amino acids: CASRPGQGETQYF. Written as DNA, the CDR3 is TGTGCCAGTAGGCCTGGACAGGGGGAGACCCAGTACTTC.

Points on this clone: An end of the junction differs from the germline gene, which may be a read error. V usage is TRBV10-3 and J usage is TRBJ1-1, with 7 bases lining up with TRBD1. This CDR3 contains 13 residues. Germline CDR1 is ENHRY and CDR2 is SYGVKD. CDR3 DNA: TGTGGCATCAGGGCAGGGGGGACCACTGAAGCTTTCTTT. Residues: CGIRAGGTTEAFF.

V usage is TRBV5-4 and J usage is TRBJ2-7, with D possibly TRBD2 on 6 matching bases. Between the trimmed V and J ends, which lost 4 bases and 4 bases, there was a span of 18 bases. CDR3 length equals 15 residues. Germline lookup yields CDR1 SGHNT and CDR2 YYREEE (reference sequence). Here the CDR3 DNA reads TGTGCCAGCAGCCCATGGATGGCGGGAACGTACGAGCAGTACTTC. Encoded protein: CASSPWMAGTYEQYF.

The chain joins TRBV28 to TRBJ1-2, with D unresolved. Germline-derived CDR1 and CDR2 are MDHEN and SYDVKM. Trimming removed 7 bases from V and 0 bases from J, with 12 bases in between. This CDR3 comprises 14 residues. The CDR3 coding sequence is TGTGCCAGCACCGGAGCGGGGTCTAACTATGGCTACACCTTC. Translated: CASTGAGSNYGYTF.

The rearrangement joins TRBV4-1 to TRBJ2-3; 16 positions agree with TRBD2. The CDR3 totals 18 residues. Trimming removed 3 bases from V and 6 bases from J; junction bases left unmatched: 9. The germline V gene has CDR1 MGHRA and CDR2 YSYEKL. The CDR3 DNA reads as TGCGCCAGCAGCCATTCCGGGACTAGCGGGGGGGTAGTTGATACGCAGTATTTT. Its translation is CASSHSGTSGGVVDTQYF.

The chain employs TRBV6-5 and TRBJ1-2; maybe TRBD1 (6 bases). The V gene's germline CDR1 is MNHEY and CDR2 SVGAGI. This CDR3 comprises 14 residues. Trimming took 2 bases from V and 1 from J, leaving 8 bases between them. CDR3: CASSYGRGNYGYTF. In DNA, the CDR3 is TGTGCCAGCAGTTACGGCAGGGGTAACTATGGCTACACCTTC.

The CDR3 DNA sequence: TGTGCCAGCAGCCCAAACCCCGGGACTAGCGGCTCCGGGGAGCTGTTTTTT. Protein product: CASSPNPGTSGSGELFF. V and J are TRBV11-1 and TRBJ2-2, with 11 bases matching TRBD2. The junction had 11 bases not matched to a gene; V was cut back by 5 bases and J by 6 bases. This CDR3 is built from 17 residues. Germline CDR1 is SGHAT and CDR2 is FQDESV (reference sequence). The full variable domain, its missing parts supplied by reference TRBV11-1 and TRBJ2-2, is EAEVAQSPRYKITEKSQAVAFWCDPISGHATLYWYRQILGQGPELLVQFQDESVVDDSQLPKDRFSAERLKGVDSTLKIQPAELGDSAMYLCASSPNPGTSGSGELFFGEGSRLTVL.

The J gene is TRBJ2-3, the V gene TRBV5-1; D gene uncertain. Germline CDR1 SGHRS, CDR2 YFSETQ. V lost 1 base, J lost 1 base, and 16 bases lay in between. CDR3 size: 17 residues. CDR3 region: CASSLPDTAAGTDTQYF. The CDR3 DNA reads as TGCGCCAGCAGCTTGCCCGATACGGCGGCGGGCACAGATACGCAGTATTTT.

The chain has TRBV11-2 and TRBJ2-5; possible D gene TRBD2, 5 bases. Germline CDR1 SGHAT, CDR2 FQNNGV. This CDR3 region has 14 residues. The ends were cut back, 6 bases at V and 4 bases at J, with 15 bases in the middle. The CDR3: CASSDVLGGETQYF. In DNA, the CDR3 is TGTGCCAGCAGTGATGTTCTAGGAGGAGAGACCCAGTACTTC. Complete variable domain (other parts from reference TRBV11-2 and TRBJ2-5): EAGVAQSPRYKIIEKRQSVAFWCNPISGHATLYWYQQILGQGPKLLIQFQNNGVVDDSQLPKDRFSAERLKGVDSTLKIQPAKLEDSAVYLCASSDVLGGETQYFGPGTRLLVL.

This rearrangement joins TRBV25-1 to TRBJ2-2; maybe TRBD2 (5 bases). Germline CDR1 and CDR2: MGHDK and SYGVNS. CDR3 length equals 17 residues. Trimming removed 5 bases at V and 1 base at J, with 17 bases between. The DNA for the CDR3 is TGTGCCAGCAGTCCCTCACTTGACTACCTGAACACCGGGGAGCTGTTTTTT. Translation gives CASSPSLDYLNTGELFF.

The genes are TRBV27 and TRBJ1-1; unclear D gene. Germline V CDR1 and CDR2: MNHEY, SMNVEV (reference sequence). V lost 8 bases and J lost 6, with 19 bases in between. The CDR3 totals 14 residues. The CDR3: CASRPPTPGAEAFF. The CDR3 bases are TGTGCCAGCCGTCCCCCGACCCCCGGGGCTGAAGCTTTCTTT.

This clone was observed a handful of times. The rearrangement links TRBV5-4 to TRBJ1-1; D might be TRBD1 (6 bases). V lost 2 bases and J lost 0, with 11 bases in between. The CDR3 contains 15 residues. The germline V gene encodes CDR1 SGHNT and CDR2 YYREEE (reference sequence). Written as DNA, the CDR3 is TGTGCCAGCAGCTTAGCAGGGGCCATGAACACTGAAGCTTTCTTT. It codes for CASSLAGAMNTEAFF. Together with reference TRBV5-4 and TRBJ1-1, the CDR3 gives the full variable domain: ETGVTQSPTHLIKTRGQQVTLRCSSQSGHNTVSWYQQALGQGPQFIFQYYREEENGRGNFPPRFSGLQFPNYSSELNVNALELDDSALYLCASSLAGAMNTEAFFGQGTRLTVV.

This chain links TRBV6-1 with TRBJ1-4; unclear D gene. The germline V and J ends were trimmed by 5 bases and 5 bases, with 12 bases remaining between them. This CDR3 contains 14 residues. The germline gives CDR1 MNHNS, CDR2 SASEGT. Written as DNA, the CDR3 is TGTGCCAGCAGTCTAGGAGGGTCAAATGAAAAACTGTTTTTT. Amino acids: CASSLGGSNEKLFF.

The CDR3 is CASSATLSGDRADGYTF. DNA of the CDR3: TGTGCCAGCAGCGCAACCTTATCTGGGGACAGGGCTGATGGCTACACCTTC. This chain uses TRBV9 with TRBJ1-2; 9 positions agree with TRBD1. Per the germline V gene, CDR1 is SGDLS and CDR2 is YYNGEE. This CDR3 is 17 amino acids long. Trimming took 3 bases from V and 6 from J; bases not matched to a gene: 15. Full variable domain (missing parts from reference TRBV9 and TRBJ1-2): DSGVTQTPKHLITATGQRVTLRCSPRSGDLSVYWYQQSLDQGLQFLIQYYNGEERAKGNILERFSAQQFPDLHSELNLSSLELGDSALYFCASSATLSGDRADGYTFGSGTRLTVV.